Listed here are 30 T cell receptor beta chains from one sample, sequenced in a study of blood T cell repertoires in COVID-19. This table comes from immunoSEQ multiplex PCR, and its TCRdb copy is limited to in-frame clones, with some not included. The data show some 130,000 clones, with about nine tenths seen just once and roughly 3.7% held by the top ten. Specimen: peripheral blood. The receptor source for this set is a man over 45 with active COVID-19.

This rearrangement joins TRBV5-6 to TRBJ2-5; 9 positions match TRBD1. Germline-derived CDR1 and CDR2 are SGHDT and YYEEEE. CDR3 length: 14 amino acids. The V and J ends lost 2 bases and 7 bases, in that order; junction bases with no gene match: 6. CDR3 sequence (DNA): TGTGCCAGCAGCTTCCCCGGGACAGGGTTGACCCAGTACTTC. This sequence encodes CASSFPGTGLTQYF.

CDR3 coding DNA: TGTGCCAGCACCCTTGGAGGGGATCACCCAGATACGCAGTATTTT. It translates to CASTLGGDHPDTQYF. This chain joins TRBV13 and TRBJ2-3; the D gene is possibly TRBD2 (6 bases). This CDR3 region has 15 residues. The V end was cut by 7 bases, the J end by 4 bases, with 18 bases between. CDR1 PRHDT and CDR2 FYEKMQ come from the germline V gene (reference sequence). Looking up the rest from reference TRBV13 and TRBJ2-3 gives the full variable domain: AAGVIQSPRHLIKEKRETATLKCYPIPRHDTVYWYQQGPGQDPQFLISFYEKMQSDKGSIPDRFSAQQFSDYHSELNMSSLELGDSALYFCASTLGGDHPDTQYFGPGTRLTVL.

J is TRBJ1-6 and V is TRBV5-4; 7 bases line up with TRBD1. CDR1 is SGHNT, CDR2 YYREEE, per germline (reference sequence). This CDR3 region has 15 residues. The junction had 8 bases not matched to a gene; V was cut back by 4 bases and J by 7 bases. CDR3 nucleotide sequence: TGTGCCAGCAGCCCGTCACAGGGGAACAATTCACCCCTCCACTTT. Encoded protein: CASSPSQGNNSPLHF. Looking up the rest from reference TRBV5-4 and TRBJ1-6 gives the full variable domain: ETGVTQSPTHLIKTRGQQVTLRCSSQSGHNTVSWYQQALGQGPQFIFQYYREEENGRGNFPPRFSGLQFPNYSSELNVNALELDDSALYLCASSPSQGNNSPLHFGNGTRLTVT.

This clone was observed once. DNA for the CDR3: TGCGCCAGCAGCCGCCCTAGCGGGGGGGCCGGAGAGACCCAGTACTTC. Its translation: CASSRPSGGAGETQYF. The chain couples TRBV5-1 to TRBJ2-5; TRBD2 agrees at 12 bases. Per the germline V gene, CDR1 is SGHRS and CDR2 is YFSETQ. The CDR3 loop spans 16 amino acids. V dropped 4 bases and J dropped 4; count of bases not matched to a gene: 8.

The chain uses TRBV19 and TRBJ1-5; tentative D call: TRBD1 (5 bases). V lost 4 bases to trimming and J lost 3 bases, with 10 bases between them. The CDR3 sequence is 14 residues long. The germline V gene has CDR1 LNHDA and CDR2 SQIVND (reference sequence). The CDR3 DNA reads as TGTGCCAGTAGTAATCAGGGTGACAATCAGCCCCAGCATTTT. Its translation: CASSNQGDNQPQHF. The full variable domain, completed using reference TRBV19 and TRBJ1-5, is DGGITQSPKYLFRKEGQNVTLSCEQNLNHDAMYWYRQDPGQGLRLIYYSQIVNDFQKGDIAEGYSVSREKKESFPLTVTSAQKNPTAFYLCASSNQGDNQPQHFGDGTRLSIL.

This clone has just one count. This CDR3 reads CASSLDRGSTGELFF. The CDR3 DNA reads TGCGCCAGCAGCTTGGACAGGGGCAGCACCGGGGAGCTGTTTTTT. The chain uses TRBV5-1 and TRBJ2-2, with 7 bases fitting TRBD1. This CDR3 contains 15 residues. Losses at the gene ends were 0 bases for V and 4 bases for J; bases not matched to a gene: 3. Germline-derived CDR1 and CDR2 are SGHRS and YFSETQ.

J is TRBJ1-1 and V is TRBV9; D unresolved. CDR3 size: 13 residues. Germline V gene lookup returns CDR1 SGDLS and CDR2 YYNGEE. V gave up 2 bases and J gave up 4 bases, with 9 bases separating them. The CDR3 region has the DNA TGTGCCAGCAGCGTTATACTCGGCACTGAAGCTTTCTTT. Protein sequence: CASSVILGTEAFF.

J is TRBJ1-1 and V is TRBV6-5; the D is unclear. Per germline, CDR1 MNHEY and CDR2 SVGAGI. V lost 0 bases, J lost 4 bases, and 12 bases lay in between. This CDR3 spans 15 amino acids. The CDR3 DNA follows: TGTGCCAGCAGTTACTCGGGAGGGAGGAGCACTGAAGCTTTCTTT. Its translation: CASSYSGGRSTEAFF.

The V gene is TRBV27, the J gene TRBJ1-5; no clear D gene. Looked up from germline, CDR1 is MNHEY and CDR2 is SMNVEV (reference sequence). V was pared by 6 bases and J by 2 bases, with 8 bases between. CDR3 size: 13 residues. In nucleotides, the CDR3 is TGTGCCAGCAGGGAGGTCGGCAATCAGCCCCAGCATTTT. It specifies CASREVGNQPQHF.

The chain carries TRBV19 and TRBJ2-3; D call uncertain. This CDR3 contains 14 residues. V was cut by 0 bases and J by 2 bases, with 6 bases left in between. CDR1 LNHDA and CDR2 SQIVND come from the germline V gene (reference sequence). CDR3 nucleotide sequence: TGTGCCAGTAGTATAGACCACTACACAGATACGCAGTATTTT. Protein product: CASSIDHYTDTQYF.

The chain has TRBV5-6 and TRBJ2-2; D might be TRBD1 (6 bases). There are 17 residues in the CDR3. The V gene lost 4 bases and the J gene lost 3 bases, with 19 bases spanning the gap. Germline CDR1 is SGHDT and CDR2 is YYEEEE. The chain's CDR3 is CASSEPTGSEYTGELFF. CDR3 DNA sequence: TGTGCCAGCAGCGAACCAACAGGGTCCGAATACACCGGGGAGCTGTTTTTT.

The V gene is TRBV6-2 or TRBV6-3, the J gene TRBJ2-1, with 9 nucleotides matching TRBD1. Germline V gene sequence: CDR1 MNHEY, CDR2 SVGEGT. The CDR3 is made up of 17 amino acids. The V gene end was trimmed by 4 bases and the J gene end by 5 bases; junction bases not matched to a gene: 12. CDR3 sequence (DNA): TGTGCCAGCAGTTCATCCCTAGAGGACAGGGGACACAATGAGCAGTTCTTC. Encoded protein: CASSSSLEDRGHNEQFF.

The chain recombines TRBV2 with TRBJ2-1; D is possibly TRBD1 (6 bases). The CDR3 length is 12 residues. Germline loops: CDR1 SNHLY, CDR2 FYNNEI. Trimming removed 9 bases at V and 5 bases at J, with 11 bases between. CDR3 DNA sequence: TGTGCCAGAGGGGACACGAACAATGAGCAGTTCTTC. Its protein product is CARGDTNNEQFF.

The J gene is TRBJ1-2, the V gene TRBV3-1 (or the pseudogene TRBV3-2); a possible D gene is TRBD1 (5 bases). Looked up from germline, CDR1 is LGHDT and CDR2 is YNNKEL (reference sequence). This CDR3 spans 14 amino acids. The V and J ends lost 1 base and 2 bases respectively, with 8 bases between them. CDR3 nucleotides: TGTGCCAGCAGCCAAGCTCGACAGAACTATGGCTACACCTTC. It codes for CASSQARQNYGYTF.

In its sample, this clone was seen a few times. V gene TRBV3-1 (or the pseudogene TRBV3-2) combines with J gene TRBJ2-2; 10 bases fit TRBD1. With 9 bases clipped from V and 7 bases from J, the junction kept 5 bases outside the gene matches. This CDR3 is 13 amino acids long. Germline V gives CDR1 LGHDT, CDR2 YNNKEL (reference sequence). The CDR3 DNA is TGTGCCAGTCGACAGGGGGCAGGCGGGGAGCTGTTTTTT. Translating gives CASRQGAGGELFF.

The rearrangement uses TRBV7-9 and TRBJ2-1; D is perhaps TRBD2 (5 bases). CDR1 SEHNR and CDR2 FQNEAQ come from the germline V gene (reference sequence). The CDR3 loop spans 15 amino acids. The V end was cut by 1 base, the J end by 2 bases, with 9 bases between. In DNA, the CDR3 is TGTGCCAGCAGCTTAGGAGGGTCCGCCTACAATGAGCAGTTCTTC. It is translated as CASSLGGSAYNEQFF.

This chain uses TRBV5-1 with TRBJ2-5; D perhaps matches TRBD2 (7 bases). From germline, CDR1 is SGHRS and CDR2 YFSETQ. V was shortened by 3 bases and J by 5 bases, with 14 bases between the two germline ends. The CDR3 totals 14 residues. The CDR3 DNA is TGCGCCAGCAGCTCCCTAGGGGGGGTGGAGACCCAGTACTTC. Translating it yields CASSSLGGVETQYF.

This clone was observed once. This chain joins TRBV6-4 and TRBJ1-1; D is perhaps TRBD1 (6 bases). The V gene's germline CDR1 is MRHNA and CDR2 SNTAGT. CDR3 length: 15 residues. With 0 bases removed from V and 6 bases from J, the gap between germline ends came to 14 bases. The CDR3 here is CASSDSAGEEAEAFF. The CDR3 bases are TGTGCCAGCAGTGACTCGGCAGGGGAAGAGGCTGAAGCTTTCTTT.

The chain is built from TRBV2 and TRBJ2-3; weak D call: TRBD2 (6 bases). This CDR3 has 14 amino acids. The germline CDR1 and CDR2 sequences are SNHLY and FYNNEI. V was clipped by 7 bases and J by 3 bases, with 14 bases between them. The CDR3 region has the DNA TGTGCCAGCACCCAAAGAGGAGGGACAGATACGCAGTATTTT. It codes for CASTQRGGTDTQYF.

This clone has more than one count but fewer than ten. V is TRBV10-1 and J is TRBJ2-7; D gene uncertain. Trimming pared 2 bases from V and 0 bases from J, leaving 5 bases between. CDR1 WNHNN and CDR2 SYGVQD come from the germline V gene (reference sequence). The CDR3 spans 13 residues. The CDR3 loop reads CASSEGGSYEQYF. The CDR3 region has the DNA TGCGCCAGCAGTGAGGGCGGCTCCTACGAGCAGTACTTC.

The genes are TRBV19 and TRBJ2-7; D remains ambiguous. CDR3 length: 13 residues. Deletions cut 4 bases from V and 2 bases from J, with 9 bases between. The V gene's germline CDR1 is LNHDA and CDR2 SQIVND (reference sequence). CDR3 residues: CASSNRVPYEQYF. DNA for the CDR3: TGTGCCAGTAGTAACCGGGTCCCCTACGAGCAGTACTTC.

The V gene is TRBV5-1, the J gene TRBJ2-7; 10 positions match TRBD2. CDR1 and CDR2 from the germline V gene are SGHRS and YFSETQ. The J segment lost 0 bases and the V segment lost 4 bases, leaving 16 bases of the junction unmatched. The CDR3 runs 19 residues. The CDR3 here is CASSPSRYTSGASSYEQYF. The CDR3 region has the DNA TGCGCCAGCAGCCCAAGCAGGTATACTAGCGGGGCCTCCTCCTACGAGCAGTACTTC.

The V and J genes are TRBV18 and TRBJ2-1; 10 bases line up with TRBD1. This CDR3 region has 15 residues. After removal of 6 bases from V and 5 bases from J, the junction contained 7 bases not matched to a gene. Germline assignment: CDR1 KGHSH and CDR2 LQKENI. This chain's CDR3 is CASSPDRGLNNEQFF. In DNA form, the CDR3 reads TGTGCCAGCTCCCCTGACAGGGGGCTAAACAATGAGCAGTTCTTC.

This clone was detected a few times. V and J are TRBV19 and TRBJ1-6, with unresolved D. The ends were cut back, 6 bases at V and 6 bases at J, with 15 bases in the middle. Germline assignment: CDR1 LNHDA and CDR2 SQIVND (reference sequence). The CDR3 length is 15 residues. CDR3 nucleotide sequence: TGTGCCAGTAGAGGCACACTCGCGGGTAATTCACCCCTCCACTTT. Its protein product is CASRGTLAGNSPLHF.

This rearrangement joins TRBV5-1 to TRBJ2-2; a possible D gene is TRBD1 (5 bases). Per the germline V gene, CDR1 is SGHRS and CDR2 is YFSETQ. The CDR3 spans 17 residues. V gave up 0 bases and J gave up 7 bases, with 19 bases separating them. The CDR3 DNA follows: TGCGCCAGCAGCTTGGCCGGGCGGACACTCGTGGGCGGGGAGCTGTTTTTT. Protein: CASSLAGRTLVGGELFF.

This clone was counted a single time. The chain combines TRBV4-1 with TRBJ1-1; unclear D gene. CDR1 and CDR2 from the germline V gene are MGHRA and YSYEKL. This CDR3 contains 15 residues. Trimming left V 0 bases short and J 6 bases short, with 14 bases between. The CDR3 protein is CASSQDPRHPSEAFF. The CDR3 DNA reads TGCGCCAGCAGCCAAGATCCTCGACACCCGTCTGAAGCTTTCTTT.

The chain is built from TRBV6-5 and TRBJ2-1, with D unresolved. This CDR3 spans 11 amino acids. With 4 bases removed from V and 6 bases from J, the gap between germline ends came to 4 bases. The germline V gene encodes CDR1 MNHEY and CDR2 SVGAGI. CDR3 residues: CASSSLNEQFF. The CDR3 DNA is TGTGCCAGCAGTTCACTCAATGAGCAGTTCTTC.

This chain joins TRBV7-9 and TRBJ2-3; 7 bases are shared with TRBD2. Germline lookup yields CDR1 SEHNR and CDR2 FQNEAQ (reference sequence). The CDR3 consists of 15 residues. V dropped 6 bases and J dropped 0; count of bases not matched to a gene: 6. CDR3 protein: CASRSSGSSTDTQYF. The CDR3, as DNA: TGTGCCAGCAGGTCTAGCGGTTCTAGCACAGATACGCAGTATTTT. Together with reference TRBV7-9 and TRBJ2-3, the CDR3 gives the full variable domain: DTGVSQNPRHKITKRGQNVTFRCDPISEHNRLYWYRQTLGQGPEFLTYFQNEAQLEKSRLLSDRFSAERPKGSFSTLEIQRTEQGDSAMYLCASRSSGSSTDTQYFGPGTRLTVL.

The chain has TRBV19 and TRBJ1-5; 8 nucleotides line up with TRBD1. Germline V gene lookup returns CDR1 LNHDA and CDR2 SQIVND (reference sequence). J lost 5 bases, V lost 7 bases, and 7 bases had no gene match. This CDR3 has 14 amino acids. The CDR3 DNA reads TGTGCCAGTAACGGCAGGGGGCAGTATCAGCCCCAGCATTTT. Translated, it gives CASNGRGQYQPQHF.

CDR3 bases: TGCGCCAGCAGCCCACGACAGGGGGCTAATCAGCCCCAGCATTTT. Amino acids: CASSPRQGANQPQHF. The V gene is TRBV4-1, the J gene TRBJ1-5; TRBD1 matches 10 bases. Trimming took 4 bases from V and 4 from J; bases not matched to a gene: 4. Per the germline V gene, CDR1 is MGHRA and CDR2 is YSYEKL. The CDR3 is made up of 15 amino acids.